This T cell receptor beta chain was profiled in a study of tumor-infiltrating lymphocytes in localized non-small cell lung cancer. A few counts support this clone. V dropped 9 bases and J dropped 0 bases, with 7 bases sitting between them. Germline V gene lookup returns CDR1 SGHTA and CDR2 FQGTGA. This CDR3 is built from 12 residues. The repertoire was sequenced with immunoSEQ multiplex PCR; TCRdb's copy has only in-frame clones and lacks some. The sample holds 21,000 or so clones, approximately 70% seen once. V usage is TRBV7-3 and J usage is TRBJ2-3, with D tentatively TRBD1 (5 bases). The clonotype originates from a human donor with non-small cell lung cancer. Material: lung tumor tissue. Here the CDR3 reads CASGASTDTQYF. Written as DNA, the CDR3 is TGTGCCAGTGGGGCTAGCACAGATACGCAGTATTTT. The complete variable domain, with remaining parts taken from reference TRBV7-3 and TRBJ2-3, reads GAGVSQTPSNKVTEKGKYVELRCDPISGHTALYWYRQSLGQGPEFLIYFQGTGAADDSGLPNDRFFAVRPEGSVSTLKIQRTERGDSAVYLCASGASTDTQYFGPGTRLTVL.